This is a list of T cell receptor beta chains from one sample in a study of T-cell memory formation after mild COVID-19. Using its own MiXCR run on the 5' RACE reads, TCRdb lists one record per CDR3 protein. Of approximately 340,000 distinct CDR3 sequences in the sample, approximately 15% were seen once. The specimen sequenced was PBMCs or a T cell subset sorted from them (not recorded which). These TCRs come from a young man who had mild COVID-19 (a few samples of this study predate the infection). Cell type and time point are not known. CDR3s include the opening cysteine and the closing phenylalanine or tryptophan. A D gene is named only where the DNA matches it firmly. Size values are once, few and many counts, or a class for expanded clones, and some rows have none.

cdr3_nt | cdr3_aa | clone_size | v_call | d_call | j_call
TGCGCCAGCAGATACACAGCTGGCACAGATACGCAGTATTTT | CASRYTAGTDTQYF | many | TRBV10-2 | - | TRBJ2-3
TGCGCCAGCAGCTTGGATCCCGCTGGCCTCACTAAAGCTTTCTTT | CASSLDPAGLTKAFF | many | TRBV5-1 | - | TRBJ1-1
TGTGCCAGCAGCCAAGCTGGTGGTGAGACCCAGTACTTC | CASSQAGGETQYF | few | TRBV3-1 | - | TRBJ2-5
TGTGCCAGCTCACTAATGGAAAACTACGAGCAGTACTTC | CASSLMENYEQYF | - | TRBV18 | - | TRBJ2-7
TGCGCCAGCAGGTCAGGGTTCACAGATACGCAGTATTTT | CASRSGFTDTQYF | few | TRBV5-1 | - | TRBJ2-3
TGCGCCAGCAGTGACCGACAGAACTATGGCTACACCTTC | CASSDRQNYGYTF | - | TRBV10-1 | - | TRBJ1-2
TGTGCCACCGTGGACGGGACAGGCTATGGCTACACCTTC | CATVDGTGYGYTF | few | TRBV6-6 | TRBD1 | TRBJ1-2
TGCGCCAGCAGCTTGTATGGAGCGAATCAGCCCCAGCATTTT | CASSLYGANQPQHF | many | TRBV5-1 | - | TRBJ1-5
TGTGCCAGCGCAACGGGCTCGTCAAAAGCTAATTCACCCCTCCACTTT | CASATGSSKANSPLHF | few | TRBV27 | - | TRBJ1-6
TGTGCCAGCAGTTCACACGATACTGGGGCCAACGTCCTGACTTTC | CASSSHDTGANVLTF | - | TRBV28 | - | TRBJ2-6
TGTGCCAGCAGCCCCCCGACTAGCGGGGGGACCGGGGAGCTGTTTTTT | CASSPPTSGGTGELFF | - | TRBV7-3 | TRBD2 | TRBJ2-2
TGTGCCAGCAGCCGGGGTCCAGTCAACGAGCAGTACTTC | CASSRGPVNEQYF | - | TRBV14 | - | TRBJ2-7
TGCAGCGTACTACAGGGGATCCTAGGGAATGAGCAGTTCTTC | CSVLQGILGNEQFF | many | TRBV29-1 | TRBD1 | TRBJ2-1
TGTGCCAGCAGTCCCCAGACAGGAGATCAGCCCCAGCATTTT | CASSPQTGDQPQHF | few | TRBV6-5 | - | TRBJ1-5
TGTGCCAGCAGTTACTCGCTGGGGATTTACGAGCAGTACTTC | CASSYSLGIYEQYF | few | TRBV6-5 | - | TRBJ2-7
TGTGCCAGCAAGTTACTAGTCCTCTACAATGAGCAGTTCTTC | CASKLLVLYNEQFF | - | TRBV2 | - | TRBJ2-1
TGTGCCAGCAGCTCAAGGTCAGGGGAGAATCAGCCCCAGCATTTT | CASSSRSGENQPQHF | - | TRBV11-2 | - | TRBJ1-5
TGTGCCAGCAGTGAGTGGGGGGCGCGGTGGACTGAAGCTTTCTTT | CASSEWGARWTEAFF | - | TRBV6-1 | - | TRBJ1-1
TGTGCCAGCAGCGTAGCTTTCGGATACGAGCAGTACTTC | CASSVAFGYEQYF | - | TRBV9 | - | TRBJ2-7
TGCAGCGTTGATAAGGGAGCCCGGGCTTTCTTT | CSVDKGARAFF | - | TRBV29-1 | - | TRBJ1-1
TGCGCCAGCAGCTTCGACAGGGGGAACTCTGGAAACACCATATATTTT | CASSFDRGNSGNTIYF | - | TRBV5-1 | TRBD1 | TRBJ1-3
TGTGCCAGCAGTTCTAGCGGGGGGTTCCGCAATGAGCAGTTCTTC | CASSSSGGFRNEQFF | few | TRBV6-5 | TRBD2 | TRBJ2-1
TGTGCCAGCGGACGGGGAGCGGAAGAGACCCAGTACTTC | CASGRGAEETQYF | many | TRBV12-3/TRBV12-4 | - | TRBJ2-5
TGCGCCAGCAGCCAAGAGGCTAGCGGGGGGATAGATACGCAGTATTTT | CASSQEASGGIDTQYF | many | TRBV4-3 | TRBD2 | TRBJ2-3